The clone carrying this T cell receptor beta chain was seen at least ten times. Its antigen is still unknown. V shed 6 bases and J 4 bases; nucleotides not matched to a gene: 7. The CDR3 sequence is 14 residues long. TCR beta CDR3 amplification used RNA transcripts. After a first-round RT-PCR with HTBI primers, a second-round multiplex PCR was run. Using its own MiXCR run on the multiplex PCR reads, TCRdb lists one record per CDR3 protein. Among 400,000 to 450,000 distinct CDR3 sequences listed, under 25% were seen once. Diagnosis was based on clinical symptoms, serum thyroxine, TRAb, thyroid ultrasound and orbital computed tomography. The data belong to a study of Graves' ophthalmopathy and Graves' hyperthyroidism. Study observations and caveats: Most expanded clonotypes in thyroid above 0.001 frequency also showed up in blood.

This clonotype was sampled from a woman between 18 and 29 years old with stable Graves' hyperthyroidism. The sequenced sample was peripheral blood. V gene TRBV12-3 or TRBV12-4 combines with J gene TRBJ1-2; 8 bases agree with TRBD1. CDR3 loop: CASSPRTGTYGYTF. The CDR3 region has the DNA TGTGCCAGCAGCCCACGGACAGGGACCTATGGCTACACCTTC.